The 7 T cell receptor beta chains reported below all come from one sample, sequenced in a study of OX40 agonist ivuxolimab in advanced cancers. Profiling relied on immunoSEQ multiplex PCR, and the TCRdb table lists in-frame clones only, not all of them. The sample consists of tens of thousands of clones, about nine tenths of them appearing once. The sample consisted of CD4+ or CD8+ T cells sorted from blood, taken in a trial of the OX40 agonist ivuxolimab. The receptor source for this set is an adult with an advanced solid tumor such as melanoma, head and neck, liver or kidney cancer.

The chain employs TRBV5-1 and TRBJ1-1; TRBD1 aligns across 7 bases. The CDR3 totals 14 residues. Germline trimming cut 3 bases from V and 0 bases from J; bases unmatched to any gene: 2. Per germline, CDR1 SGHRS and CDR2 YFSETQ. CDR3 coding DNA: TGCGCCAGCAGCTCAGGACAGGTGAACACTGAAGCTTTCTTT. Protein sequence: CASSSGQVNTEAFF.

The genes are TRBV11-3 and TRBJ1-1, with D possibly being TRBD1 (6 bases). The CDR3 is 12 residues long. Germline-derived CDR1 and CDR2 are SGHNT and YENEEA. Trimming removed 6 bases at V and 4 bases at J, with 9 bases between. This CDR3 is CASSQGPTEAFF. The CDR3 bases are TGTGCCAGCAGTCAGGGGCCCACTGAAGCTTTCTTT.

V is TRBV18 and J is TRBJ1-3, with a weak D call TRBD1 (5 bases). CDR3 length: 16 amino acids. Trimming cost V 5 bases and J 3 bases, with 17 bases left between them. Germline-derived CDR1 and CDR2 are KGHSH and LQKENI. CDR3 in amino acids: CASSDLTQVGGNTIYF. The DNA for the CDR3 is TGTGCCAGCTCAGACCTGACACAGGTTGGTGGAAACACCATATATTTT.

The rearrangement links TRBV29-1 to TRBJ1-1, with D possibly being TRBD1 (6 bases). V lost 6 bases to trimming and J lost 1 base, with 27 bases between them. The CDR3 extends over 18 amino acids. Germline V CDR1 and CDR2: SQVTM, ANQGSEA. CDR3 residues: CSVFSPTGNYMGNTEAFF. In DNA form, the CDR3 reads TGCAGCGTCTTCTCCCCCACAGGGAACTATATGGGGAACACTGAAGCTTTCTTT.

The CDR3 sequence is CASSRTSRAGRLNEQFF. In DNA, the CDR3 is TGTGCCAGCAGCCGGACGAGTCGGGCAGGGCGACTTAATGAGCAGTTCTTC. The chain recombines TRBV5-4 with TRBJ2-1, with D tentatively TRBD1 (5 bases). CDR3 length: 17 residues. The germline V gene encodes CDR1 SGHNT and CDR2 YYREEE (reference sequence). Trimming removed 4 bases from V and 7 bases from J, with 24 bases in between.

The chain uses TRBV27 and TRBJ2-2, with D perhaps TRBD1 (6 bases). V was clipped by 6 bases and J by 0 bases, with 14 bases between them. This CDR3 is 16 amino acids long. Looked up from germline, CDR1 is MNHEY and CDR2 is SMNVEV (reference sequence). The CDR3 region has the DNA TGTGCCAGCAGCCCAAGTTCAGGGGCGAACACCGGGGAGCTGTTTTTT. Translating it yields CASSPSSGANTGELFF.

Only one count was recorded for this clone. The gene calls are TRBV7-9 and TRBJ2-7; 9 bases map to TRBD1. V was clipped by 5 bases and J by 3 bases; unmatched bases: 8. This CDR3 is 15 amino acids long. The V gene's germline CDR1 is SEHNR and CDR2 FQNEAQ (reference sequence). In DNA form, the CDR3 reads TGTGCCAGCAGCCCTGGGACAGGGCCTCTCTACGAGCAGTACTTC. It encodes CASSPGTGPLYEQYF.